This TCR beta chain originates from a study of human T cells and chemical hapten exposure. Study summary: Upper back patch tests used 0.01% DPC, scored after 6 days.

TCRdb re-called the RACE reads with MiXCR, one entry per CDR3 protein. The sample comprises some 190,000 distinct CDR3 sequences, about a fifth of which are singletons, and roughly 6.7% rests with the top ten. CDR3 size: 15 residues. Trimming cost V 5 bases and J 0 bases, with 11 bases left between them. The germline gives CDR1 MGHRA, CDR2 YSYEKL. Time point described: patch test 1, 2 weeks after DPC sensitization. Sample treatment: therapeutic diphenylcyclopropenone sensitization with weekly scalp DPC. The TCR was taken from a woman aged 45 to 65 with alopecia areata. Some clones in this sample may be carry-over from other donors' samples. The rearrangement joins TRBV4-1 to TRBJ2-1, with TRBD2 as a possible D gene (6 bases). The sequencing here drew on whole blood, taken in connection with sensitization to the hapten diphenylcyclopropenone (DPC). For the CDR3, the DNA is TGCGCCAGCAGCAACCGGGACTTCTCCTACAATGAGCAGTTCTTC. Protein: CASSNRDFSYNEQFF.